The 27 T cell receptor beta chains listed next were all sequenced from one sample in a study of shared clonotypes between healthy human individuals. Sequencing used immunoSEQ multiplex PCR; TCRdb keeps in-frame clones, though not all of them. The profile covers 950,000 to 1,100,000 clones, with about 75% appearing a single time and roughly 1.5% taken by the ten largest. Sequenced sample: memory CD4+ T cells sorted from blood. Specified subset: CD45RA-negative fraction. Receptors were obtained from a man younger than 35 in good health.

The V gene is TRBV7-2, the J gene TRBJ1-5, with no clear D. The germline CDR1 and CDR2 sequences are SGHTA and FQGNSA. The CDR3 has 12 amino acids. V lost 0 bases to trimming and J lost 9 bases, with 6 bases between them. The CDR3 region has the DNA TGTGCCAGCAGCTTAGCGCGCGGGCCCCAGCATTTT. Its protein is CASSLARGPQHF.

The CDR3 nucleotides are TGTGCCAGCAGATCTGACAGTTTCCTCTTGGATGAGCAGTTCTTC. Protein product: CASRSDSFLLDEQFF. The rearrangement joins TRBV7-8 to TRBJ2-1, with D perhaps matching TRBD1 (5 bases). Germline V gene lookup returns CDR1 SGHVS and CDR2 FQNEAQ. V gave up 6 bases and J gave up 8 bases, with 20 bases separating them. CDR3 size: 15 residues. The whole variable domain, remainder taken from reference TRBV7-8 and TRBJ2-1, is GAGVSQSPRYKVAKRGQDVALRCDPISGHVSLFWYQQALGQGPEFLTYFQNEAQLDKSGLPSDRFFAERPEGSVSTLKIQRTQQEDSAVYLCASRSDSFLLDEQFFGPGTRLTVL.

The chain employs TRBV5-6 and TRBJ2-7, with D uncertain. CDR1 is SGHDT, CDR2 YYEEEE, per germline. This CDR3 contains 11 residues. V lost 6 bases, J lost 5 bases, and 9 bases lay in between. CDR3 DNA: TGTGCCAGCACAATTGGAAACGAGCAGTACTTC. Protein sequence: CASTIGNEQYF.

The gene calls are TRBV20-1 and TRBJ2-5; D is unresolved. Germline CDR1 is DFQATT and CDR2 is SNEGSKA (reference sequence). V was clipped by 7 bases and J by 1 base, with 7 bases between them. This CDR3 is 11 amino acids long. The CDR3 region is CSVTTQETQYF. CDR3 bases: TGCAGTGTTACCACCCAAGAGACCCAGTACTTC.

The rearrangement joins TRBV14 to TRBJ2-2; TRBD1 is a possible D gene (5 bases). The CDR3 sequence is 16 residues long. The germline V gene encodes CDR1 SGHDN and CDR2 FVKESK. Trimming cost V 4 bases and J 4 bases, with 16 bases left between them. The CDR3 spells CASSLDAGPFTGELFF. The CDR3 DNA sequence: TGTGCCAGCAGCCTAGATGCAGGGCCCTTCACCGGGGAGCTGTTTTTT.

The genes are TRBV11-3 and TRBJ2-1; 7 bases are shared with TRBD1. The V gene end was trimmed by 5 bases and the J gene end by 3 bases; junction bases not matched to a gene: 7. CDR3 length equals 15 residues. The germline gives CDR1 SGHNT, CDR2 YENEEA. As DNA, the CDR3 is TGTGCCAGCAGCCGAATCAGGGGGAACTACAATGAGCAGTTCTTC. Its translation: CASSRIRGNYNEQFF.

The CDR3 protein is CAIRDDRGRYEQYF. In DNA, the CDR3 is TGTGCCATCAGGGACGACAGGGGGCGATACGAGCAGTACTTC. The gene calls are TRBV10-3 and TRBJ2-7, with 10 bases lining up with TRBD1. The CDR3 extends over 14 amino acids. The ends lost 6 bases at V and 4 bases at J; junction bases unmatched: 6. Germline V gives CDR1 ENHRY, CDR2 SYGVKD.

A remark on this clone: A far more abundant clone sits one base away, making this likely a read error. The sample has other DNA sequences that encode this CDR3 too. The CDR3 is CAWSVMGGYTF. CDR3 sequence (DNA): TGTGCCTGGAGTGTGATGGGGGGCTACACCTTC. The chain has TRBV30 and TRBJ1-2; D uncertain. V gave up 0 bases and J gave up 8 bases, with 7 bases separating them. CDR3 length: 11 residues. CDR1 and CDR2 (germline): GTSNPN, SVGIG (reference sequence).

This chain joins TRBV5-5 and TRBJ2-2, with D possibly TRBD2 on 5 matching bases. Germline CDR1 and CDR2: SGHKS and YYEKEE (reference sequence). The CDR3 has 13 amino acids. Trimming took off 7 bases at V and 1 base at J, with 8 bases between the two ends. CDR3 loop: CASRRGNTGELFF. CDR3 coding DNA: TGTGCCAGCCGACGGGGGAACACCGGGGAGCTGTTTTTT.

The chain employs TRBV5-1 and TRBJ2-5, with D perhaps matching TRBD1 or TRBD2 (5 bases each). V was clipped by 4 bases and J by 3 bases, with 16 bases between them. Germline CDR1 SGHRS, CDR2 YFSETQ. The CDR3 totals 15 residues. The CDR3 region has the DNA TGCGCCAGCAGCGCTACCGGGACGTCTGAAGAGACCCAGTACTTC. It translates to CASSATGTSEETQYF.

This sequence joins TRBV7-9 and TRBJ2-5, with 9 bases identical to TRBD2. The germline V gene encodes CDR1 SEHNR and CDR2 FQNEAQ (reference sequence). The CDR3 sequence is 15 residues long. Trimming at V came to 1 base and at J to 5 bases, leaving 5 bases not matched to a gene. DNA of the CDR3: TGTGCCAGCAGCTTAGGCGGGGGGGCCCAGGAGACCCAGTACTTC. Translation gives CASSLGGGAQETQYF.

This clone was counted a single time. The chain joins TRBV4-1 to TRBJ1-6, with TRBD1 as a possible D gene (6 bases). Germline CDR1 MGHRA, CDR2 YSYEKL. Trimming stripped 4 bases from V and 6 bases from J, with 13 bases between. The CDR3 extends over 15 amino acids. In DNA, the CDR3 is TGCGCCAGCAGCCTAGGGGGGGCTATTAATTCACCCCTCCACTTT. This codes for CASSLGGAINSPLHF.

This chain uses TRBV28 with TRBJ1-2, with TRBD1 identical over 9 bases. V was pared by 6 bases and J by 1 base, with 12 bases of the junction left unmatched. The CDR3 is 17 amino acids. Germline lookup yields CDR1 MDHEN and CDR2 SYDVKM. The CDR3 bases are TGTGCCAGCAGGGGGGGGACAGGGCAAGGGAATAACTATGGCTACACCTTC. Its translation is CASRGGTGQGNNYGYTF.

DNA for the CDR3: TGTGCCAGCAGTTCGGGACAGGGGGTTGAAAAACTGTTTTTT. Protein sequence: CASSSGQGVEKLFF. The rearrangement links TRBV27 to TRBJ1-4; 11 bases map to TRBD1. This CDR3 comprises 14 residues. V was pared by 4 bases and J by 7 bases, with 2 bases of the junction left unmatched. Germline V CDR1 and CDR2: MNHEY, SMNVEV (reference sequence).

The chain recombines TRBV5-1 with TRBJ2-3; 7 bases match TRBD1. The CDR3 contains 16 residues. V shed 4 bases, J shed 4 bases, and the junction held 12 bases outside the gene matches. Looked up from germline, CDR1 is SGHRS and CDR2 is YFSETQ. The CDR3 coding sequence is TGCGCCAGCAGCCCAGGACAGGAGTGGGGCGCAGATACGCAGTATTTT. It yields the protein CASSPGQEWGADTQYF. Full variable domain (missing parts from reference TRBV5-1 and TRBJ2-3): KAGVTQTPRYLIKTRGQQVTLSCSPISGHRSVSWYQQTPGQGLQFLFEYFSETQRNKGNFPGRFSGRQFSNSRSEMNVSTLELGDSALYLCASSPGQEWGADTQYFGPGTRLTVL.

The genes are TRBV2 and TRBJ2-3; D is perhaps TRBD1 or TRBD2 (5 bases each). CDR1 is SNHLY and CDR2 is FYNNEI in the germline V gene. The germline V and J ends were trimmed by 6 bases and 6 bases, with 19 bases remaining between them. The CDR3 extends over 15 amino acids. CDR3 DNA sequence: TGTGCCAGCAGCCTAGACCGGGGCGCTCACGATACGCAGTATTTT. Translated, it gives CASSLDRGAHDTQYF.

This clone was seen more than once but under ten times. V and J are TRBV4-1 and TRBJ1-2; 10 positions agree with TRBD1. Germline CDR1 and CDR2: MGHRA and YSYEKL. The CDR3 totals 14 residues. V lost 3 bases, J lost 6 bases, and 4 bases stayed unmatched. The CDR3 nucleotides are TGCGCCAGCAGCCAGACAGGGGGCAGGCATGGCTACACCTTC. Translation: CASSQTGGRHGYTF.

Comment on this clone: This sample also contains other DNA sequences that code for the same CDR3. The J gene is TRBJ2-1, the V gene TRBV7-9, with a tentative D call TRBD2 (6 bases). CDR3 length equals 14 residues. The germline gives CDR1 SEHNR, CDR2 FQNEAQ (reference sequence). Trimming took off 8 bases at V and 3 bases at J, with 14 bases between the two ends. CDR3 DNA: TGTGCCAGCTTAGGTGTTAGCGGCTACAATGAGCAGTTCTTC. This sequence encodes CASLGVSGYNEQFF.

This chain joins TRBV6-5 and TRBJ1-2, with 11 bases fitting TRBD1. Germline loops: CDR1 MNHEY, CDR2 SVGAGI. The CDR3 length is 15 residues. J lost 5 bases, V lost 6 bases, and 8 bases had no gene match. CDR3 sequence reads: CASRDRDRGVYGYTF. The CDR3 nucleotides are TGTGCCAGCAGGGACCGGGACAGGGGGGTTTATGGCTACACCTTC.

In this sample, this clone turned up a few times. The V gene is TRBV6-1, the J gene TRBJ2-5; 7 nucleotides match TRBD2. Germline V gene lookup returns CDR1 MNHNS and CDR2 SASEGT. CDR3 length: 13 amino acids. The trim removed 4 bases at V and 7 bases at J, leaving 6 bases unmatched. CDR3 DNA: TGTGCCAGCAGTGCGGACCGCGGGGGGACCCAGTACTTC. It translates to CASSADRGGTQYF.

The chain joins TRBV11-2 to TRBJ2-7, with D perhaps TRBD1 (6 bases). The CDR3 totals 17 residues. Trimming stripped 6 bases from V and 3 bases from J, with 24 bases between. Germline CDR1 reads SGHAT; CDR2 reads FQNNGV. The CDR3 DNA reads as TGTGCCAGCAGACTGGACTGGGGGCGCACGGGCGGCTACGAGCAGTACTTC. Amino acid sequence: CASRLDWGRTGGYEQYF.

The V call is TRBV7-2, the J call TRBJ1-4; D is ambiguous. Germline assignment: CDR1 SGHTA and CDR2 FQGNSA. V lost 4 bases and J 4 bases, leaving 10 bases between the germline ends. This CDR3 has 14 amino acids. CDR3 sequence reads: CASSSDGGNEKLFF. For the CDR3, the DNA is TGTGCCAGCAGCTCGGACGGTGGTAATGAAAAACTGTTTTTT.

In regard to this clone: At the DNA level, this CDR3 is encoded by other sequences in the same sample as well. The chain is built from TRBV6-1 and TRBJ1-4; D might be TRBD1 (5 bases). Trimming pared 3 bases from V and 5 bases from J, leaving 13 bases between. CDR3 length: 15 residues. The germline V gene has CDR1 MNHNS and CDR2 SASEGT. The CDR3 loop is CASSDGALGNEKLFF. CDR3 nucleotide sequence: TGTGCCAGCAGTGACGGGGCACTAGGGAATGAAAAACTGTTTTTT.

The J gene is TRBJ1-5, the V gene TRBV19; D not resolved. Between the trimmed V and J ends, which lost 5 bases and 1 base, there was a span of 6 bases. The germline V gene has CDR1 LNHDA and CDR2 SQIVND (reference sequence). The CDR3 is 13 amino acids. This chain's CDR3 is CASSLRSNQPQHF. The DNA for the CDR3 is TGTGCCAGTAGTCTCAGGAGCAATCAGCCCCAGCATTTT.

J is TRBJ2-1 and V is TRBV7-9, with 8 positions matching TRBD1. Germline V gives CDR1 SEHNR, CDR2 FQNEAQ (reference sequence). The CDR3 is made up of 15 amino acids. J gave up 5 bases and V 6 bases, and 9 bases lay outside the gene matches. CDR3 in DNA: TGTGCCAGCAGACCGGCAGGACAGGGAGACAATGAGCAGTTCTTC. Its translation: CASRPAGQGDNEQFF. The full variable domain, rest sourced from reference TRBV7-9 and TRBJ2-1, is DTGVSQNPRHKITKRGQNVTFRCDPISEHNRLYWYRQTLGQGPEFLTYFQNEAQLEKSRLLSDRFSAERPKGSFSTLEIQRTEQGDSAMYLCASRPAGQGDNEQFFGPGTRLTVL.

V gene TRBV7-6 combines with J gene TRBJ2-5; tentatively, D is TRBD1 (5 bases). Germline CDR1 reads SGHVS; CDR2 reads FNYEAQ. V was shortened by 1 base and J by 2 bases, with 8 bases between the two germline ends. This CDR3 is 14 amino acids long. CDR3 DNA: TGTGCCAGCAGCTTAGGGGCAGGGCAAGAGACCCAGTACTTC. The encoded protein is CASSLGAGQETQYF.

CDR3 DNA sequence: TGTGCCAGCAGGGGGACAGGGCGAAGCAATCAGCCCCAGCATTTT. Its protein product is CASRGTGRSNQPQHF. The rearrangement uses TRBV6-1 and TRBJ1-5, with 9 bases identical to TRBD1. Germline lookup yields CDR1 MNHNS and CDR2 SASEGT. J was trimmed by 1 base and V by 6 bases; bases with no gene match: 4. The CDR3 spans 15 residues.